One and the same sample provided the 17 T cell receptor beta chains below, sequenced in a study of T cell changes during pregnancy in multiple sclerosis. The table came from immunoSEQ multiplex PCR; TCRdb's copy has only in-frame clones and leaves some out. The data show 39,000 or so clones, nearly 95% seen once. The source material was CD4+ T cells from peripheral blood mononuclear cells, sampled after pregnancy. Receptors were obtained from a female donor in good health, enrolled as a control in a pregnancy study.

Only one count was recorded for this clone. The V call is TRBV29-1, the J call TRBJ2-7; 8 nucleotides agree with TRBD2. V gave up 4 bases and J gave up 3 bases; unmatched junction bases: 5. Germline V gene sequence: CDR1 SQVTM, CDR2 ANQGSEA. There are 13 residues in the CDR3. In DNA form, the CDR3 reads TGCAGCGTTGCAAGTCTAGCGGGCTACGAGCAGTACTTC. Translating gives CSVASLAGYEQYF.

The gene calls are TRBV18 and TRBJ2-1, with D maybe TRBD2 (7 bases). This CDR3 has 14 residues. V was clipped by 4 bases and J by 9 bases, with 16 bases between them. Germline values: CDR1 KGHSH, CDR2 LQKENI. CDR3 in DNA: TGTGCCAGCTCACGGGAGGGGGGGCAACGTGAGCAGTTCTTC. Translating gives CASSREGGQREQFF.

The genes are TRBV6-1 and TRBJ2-7, with 7 bases that match TRBD1. This CDR3 comprises 14 residues. Per germline, CDR1 MNHNS and CDR2 SASEGT. V lost 8 bases to trimming and J lost 4 bases; unmatched junction nucleotides: 11. The CDR3 is CASSGDSGGYEQYF. The DNA for the CDR3 is TGTGCCAGCTCTGGGGATTCAGGGGGTTACGAGCAGTACTTC.

V and J are TRBV7-6 and TRBJ2-1, with D perhaps matching TRBD2 (6 bases). The CDR3 has 17 residues. The V and J ends lost 7 bases and 4 bases respectively, with 23 bases between them. Germline V gene data show CDR1 as SGHVS and CDR2 as FNYEAQ. DNA of the CDR3: TGTGCCAGCATCCCCATAGTGGATGGACTACAATACAATGAGCAGTTCTTC. As protein: CASIPIVDGLQYNEQFF.

The V call is TRBV19, the J call TRBJ2-1; 8 bases match TRBD1. The V segment lost 5 bases and the J segment 6 bases; nucleotides outside the gene matches: 12. From germline, CDR1 is LNHDA and CDR2 SQIVND (reference sequence). The CDR3 spans 16 residues. CDR3 protein: CASSPPGGQGTNEQFF. The CDR3 nucleotides read TGTGCCAGTAGTCCCCCCGGCGGACAGGGTACCAATGAGCAGTTCTTC.

The gene calls are TRBV9 and TRBJ1-4; D unclear. Germline CDR1 and CDR2: SGDLS and YYNGEE. CDR3 length equals 13 residues. V lost 2 bases, J lost 8 bases, and 10 bases lay in between. CDR3 in amino acids: CASSVALAEKLFF. CDR3 in DNA: TGTGCCAGCAGCGTCGCCCTGGCCGAAAAACTGTTTTTT.

The rearrangement joins TRBV5-1 to TRBJ1-1; D possibly corresponds to TRBD1 (5 bases). V lost 3 bases and J lost 4, with 10 bases in between. CDR3 size: 13 residues. CDR1 is SGHRS and CDR2 is YFSETQ in the germline V gene. CDR3 coding DNA: TGCGCCAGCAGCTCCGGGGGTTTCACTGAAGCTTTCTTT. Translating gives CASSSGGFTEAFF.

This chain joins TRBV6-1 and TRBJ1-1; D uncertain. Trimming removed 0 bases at V and 4 bases at J, with 15 bases between. Germline V gene lookup returns CDR1 MNHNS and CDR2 SASEGT. This CDR3 region has 16 residues. CDR3 loop: CASSEAGFGSGTEAFF. DNA for the CDR3: TGTGCCAGCAGTGAAGCCGGGTTTGGCTCCGGCACTGAAGCTTTCTTT.

The chain uses TRBV5-6 and TRBJ1-1; no firm D call. Per germline, CDR1 SGHDT and CDR2 YYEEEE. Trimming removed 1 base at V and 8 bases at J, with 9 bases between. This CDR3 spans 12 amino acids. This chain's CDR3 is CASSLNQREAFF. CDR3 nucleotides: TGTGCCAGCAGCTTGAATCAGAGGGAAGCTTTCTTT.

The rearrangement uses TRBV11-1 and TRBJ2-7, with D perhaps TRBD2 (6 bases). Trimming cost V 5 bases and J 6 bases, with 17 bases left between them. Per the germline V gene, CDR1 is SGHAT and CDR2 is FQDESV (reference sequence). This CDR3 is built from 14 residues. The CDR3: CASSRDLFSAEQYF. Written as DNA, the CDR3 is TGTGCCAGCAGCCGGGACTTGTTTTCCGCCGAGCAGTACTTC.

This clone was observed a single time. In DNA, the CDR3 is TGTGCCAGCAGTTGGGGACAGGGGCCCTACGAGCAGTACTTC. Protein sequence: CASSWGQGPYEQYF. This chain links TRBV6-5 with TRBJ2-7, with TRBD1 identical over 10 bases. Losses at the gene ends were 4 bases for V and 2 bases for J; bases not matched to a gene: 2. Germline V gives CDR1 MNHEY, CDR2 SVGAGI. This CDR3 has 14 amino acids.

V and J are TRBV19 and TRBJ1-1, with D possibly TRBD1 on 5 matching bases. Trimming stripped 10 bases from V and 1 base from J, with 19 bases between. Germline CDR1 reads LNHDA; CDR2 reads SQIVND (reference sequence). There are 15 residues in the CDR3. The CDR3 is CATVGRGEENTEAFF. CDR3 DNA sequence: TGTGCCACCGTGGGGCGCGGCGAGGAGAACACTGAAGCTTTCTTT.

The chain employs TRBV30 and TRBJ2-7; 7 bases agree with TRBD1. Germline V lookup: CDR1 GTSNPN, CDR2 SVGIG (reference sequence). Germline trimming cut 7 bases from V and 1 base from J; bases unmatched to any gene: 7. The CDR3 length is 13 residues. CDR3 amino acids: CASTDRNSYEQYF. The CDR3 coding sequence is TGTGCCTCCACGGACAGGAATTCCTACGAGCAGTACTTC.

The chain carries TRBV7-2 and TRBJ2-7; 10 bases are a match to TRBD2. CDR3 length: 14 residues. V was clipped by 4 bases and J by 2 bases; unmatched bases: 2. Germline V gene data show CDR1 as SGHTA and CDR2 as FQGNSA. The CDR3 region is CASSSLAGTYEQYF. Written as DNA, the CDR3 is TGTGCCAGCAGCTCACTAGCGGGAACCTACGAGCAGTACTTC.

This sequence joins TRBV5-6 and TRBJ2-5; D remains unclear. V was cut by 3 bases and J by 1 base, with 7 bases left in between. Germline V gene sequence: CDR1 SGHDT, CDR2 YYEEEE. This CDR3 contains 13 residues. This CDR3 reads CASSSNIQETQYF. CDR3 DNA sequence: TGTGCCAGCAGCTCGAACATCCAAGAGACCCAGTACTTC.

The chain couples TRBV30 to TRBJ1-5; D unclear. The germline V gene encodes CDR1 GTSNPN and CDR2 SVGIG (reference sequence). Trimming cost V 0 bases and J 3 bases, with 9 bases left between them. The CDR3 has 14 residues. The CDR3 DNA sequence: TGTGCCTGGAGTGTAGGAGATAACAATCAGCCCCAGCATTTT. The encoded protein is CAWSVGDNNQPQHF.

V is TRBV7-2 and J is TRBJ2-2, with D tentatively TRBD1 (5 bases). The V gene lost 6 bases and the J gene lost 3 bases, with 14 bases spanning the gap. Germline values: CDR1 SGHTA, CDR2 FQGNSA. The CDR3 spans 15 residues. CDR3 sequence: CASSPGWGYTGELFF. In nucleotides, the CDR3 is TGTGCCAGCAGTCCAGGGTGGGGTTACACCGGGGAGCTGTTTTTT.